These 25 T cell receptor beta chains were all obtained from the same sample, sequenced in a study of metastatic and nonmetastatic thyroid tumors. Treatment of any kind had been given to no patient before thyroid surgery. Using MiXCR, TCRdb re-called clones from the PCR reads. The sample shows tens of thousands of clones, 15% to 20% of them seen only once. The specimen was blood. The receptors stem from a male donor with papillary thyroid cancer or a benign thyroid nodule (not recorded which). Some clones in this sample may be carry-over from other donors' samples.

This clone was counted at least ten times. V usage is TRBV6-6 and J usage is TRBJ2-7; no firm D call. Trimming took 2 bases from V and 7 from J, leaving 9 bases between them. The germline V gene encodes CDR1 MNHNY and CDR2 SVGAGI (reference sequence). The CDR3 runs to 12 residues. The CDR3 region is CASSYNLGEQYF. The CDR3 DNA sequence: TGTGCCAGCAGTTACAACTTGGGGGAGCAGTACTTC.

This clone was recorded at least ten times. This chain links TRBV28 with TRBJ2-1, with 11 bases fitting TRBD2. The CDR3 is 16 residues long. Germline CDR1 reads MDHEN; CDR2 reads SYDVKM. The V gene end was trimmed by 7 bases and the J gene end by 4 bases; junction bases not matched to a gene: 9. CDR3: CASKPTSGIRYNEQFF. CDR3 DNA sequence: TGTGCCAGCAAGCCGACTAGCGGGATCAGGTACAATGAGCAGTTCTTC.

This clone was counted many times. The V gene is TRBV19, the J gene TRBJ2-5, with D tentatively TRBD1 (6 bases). Germline V gives CDR1 LNHDA, CDR2 SQIVND (reference sequence). Trimming took off 5 bases at V and 7 bases at J, with 23 bases between the two ends. The CDR3 contains 16 residues. DNA of the CDR3: TGTGCCAGTAGTGCCACCCCCGGGACCGCCAGGGGGACCCAGTACTTC. Its protein product is CASSATPGTARGTQYF.

This clone has ten or more counts. V usage is TRBV11-3 and J usage is TRBJ2-7; 10 nucleotides agree with TRBD1. The germline CDR1 and CDR2 sequences are SGHNT and YENEEA. The CDR3 runs to 16 residues. The junction had 7 bases not matched to a gene; V was cut back by 0 bases and J by 5 bases. In nucleotides, the CDR3 is TGTGCCAGCAGCTTAGATGAGCGACAGGGGGCCAACGAGCAGTACTTC. Amino acid sequence: CASSLDERQGANEQYF. Full variable domain (rest looked up from reference TRBV11-3 and TRBJ2-7): EAGVVQSPRYKIIEKKQPVAFWCNPISGHNTLYWYLQNLGQGPELLIRYENEEAVDDSQLPKDRFSAERLKGVDSTLKIQPAELGDSAVYLCASSLDERQGANEQYFGPGTRLTVT.

This clone was detected many times. The chain employs TRBV6-1 and TRBJ2-2, with TRBD1 matching over 8 bases. V lost 10 bases and J lost 5; bases outside the gene matches: 9. Germline CDR1 and CDR2: MNHNS and SASEGT. The CDR3 runs to 14 residues. CDR3 protein: CATNARGRTGELFF. The CDR3 DNA reads as TGTGCCACGAATGCCAGGGGGCGGACCGGGGAGCTGTTTTTT.

V and J are TRBV7-2 and TRBJ2-7; 8 positions match TRBD1. There are 19 residues in the CDR3. V lost 0 bases, J lost 6 bases, and 19 bases stayed unmatched. Germline V lookup: CDR1 SGHTA, CDR2 FQGNSA. Here the CDR3 DNA reads TGTGCCAGCAGCTTAGCGCCCCTTTTGGACAGGGCGCGATCTGGCGAGCAGTACTTC. As protein: CASSLAPLLDRARSGEQYF.

This clone has more than one count but fewer than ten. This rearrangement joins TRBV24-1 to TRBJ2-7, with 8 bases fitting TRBD1. J was trimmed by 3 bases and V by 10 bases; bases with no gene match: 10. Germline CDR1 is KGHDR and CDR2 is SFDVKD. There are 14 residues in the CDR3. CDR3 loop: CATTATGGFYEQYF. The CDR3 DNA is TGTGCCACTACCGCCACAGGGGGGTTCTACGAGCAGTACTTC.

The chain employs TRBV20-1 and TRBJ2-5; the match to TRBD2 covers 7 bases. The germline CDR1 and CDR2 sequences are DFQATT and SNEGSKA (reference sequence). J was trimmed by 1 base and V by 0 bases; bases with no gene match: 11. CDR3 length equals 17 residues. In DNA, the CDR3 is TGCAGTGCTAGAGACCCGGGACTAAGACTTACCCAAGAGACCCAGTACTTC. Its protein is CSARDPGLRLTQETQYF.

This clone has a handful of counts. The genes are TRBV6-5 and TRBJ1-1; unclear D gene. V was cut by 4 bases and J by 7 bases, with 10 bases left in between. CDR1 MNHEY and CDR2 SVGAGI come from the germline V gene. There are 12 residues in the CDR3. The CDR3 spells CASSSGSDEAFF. The CDR3 coding sequence is TGTGCCAGCAGTTCGGGGTCGGATGAAGCTTTCTTT.

This clone was counted ten times or more. The genes are TRBV6-5 and TRBJ2-1; TRBD2 aligns across 13 bases. Per germline, CDR1 MNHEY and CDR2 SVGAGI. Trimming at V came to 2 bases and at J to 5 bases, leaving 12 bases not matched to a gene. This CDR3 is built from 19 residues. The chain's CDR3 is CASSYTTSGGARKDNEQFF. In nucleotides, the CDR3 is TGTGCCAGCAGTTACACCACTAGCGGGGGGGCCAGGAAGGACAATGAGCAGTTCTTC.

This clone appeared many times. CDR3 nucleotides: TGTGCCAGCAGCTTTTTGGGCAGGGACTACGAGCAGTACTTC. Residues: CASSFLGRDYEQYF. The chain carries TRBV5-6 and TRBJ2-7, with D maybe TRBD1 (5 bases). The V end was cut by 2 bases, the J end by 3 bases, with 12 bases between. The CDR3 has 14 residues. Looked up from germline, CDR1 is SGHDT and CDR2 is YYEEEE.

This clone was detected ten times or more. This chain links TRBV20-1 with TRBJ2-3; 8 bases map to TRBD2. The length of the CDR3 is 16 residues. The ends lost 3 bases at V and 4 bases at J; junction bases unmatched: 12. Per the germline V gene, CDR1 is DFQATT and CDR2 is SNEGSKA (reference sequence). CDR3 region: CSARWERAGDSDTQYF. CDR3 in DNA: TGCAGTGCTAGGTGGGAGCGAGCGGGAGATTCAGATACGCAGTATTTT.

The sample holds a few counts of this clone. V gene TRBV19 combines with J gene TRBJ1-5, with D unclear. Trimming pared 4 bases from V and 0 bases from J, leaving 7 bases between. The CDR3 extends over 14 amino acids. The germline gives CDR1 LNHDA, CDR2 SQIVND (reference sequence). In DNA form, the CDR3 reads TGTGCCAGTAGTACAGTAAATAGCAATCAGCCCCAGCATTTT. The encoded protein is CASSTVNSNQPQHF.

The chain carries TRBV28 and TRBJ1-1; TRBD1 is a possible D gene (6 bases). The CDR3 has 15 amino acids. Germline CDR1 is MDHEN and CDR2 is SYDVKM. V dropped 5 bases and J dropped 4 bases, with 17 bases sitting between them. CDR3 coding DNA: TGTGCCAGCAGTCTTTCCAGGGGCGGGGGCACTGAAGCTTTCTTT. The encoded protein is CASSLSRGGGTEAFF.

This clone appeared many times. The chain combines TRBV3-1 with TRBJ2-1; D may be TRBD2 (6 bases). This CDR3 spans 15 amino acids. The V end lost 0 bases, the J end lost 4 bases, and 10 bases lay between the germline ends. CDR1 and CDR2 from the germline V gene are LGHDT and YNNKEL (reference sequence). DNA for the CDR3: TGTGCCAGCAGCCAAGAACCTAGCGTATACAATGAGCAGTTCTTC. This gives the protein CASSQEPSVYNEQFF.

The rearrangement links TRBV12-3 or TRBV12-4 to TRBJ1-2; D possibly corresponds to TRBD1 (6 bases). V was pared by 7 bases and J by 7 bases, with 19 bases between. CDR3 length: 14 residues. CDR3 DNA sequence: TGTGCCAGCACAAAGACAGGACCACGGGGTGGCTACACCTTC. Amino acids: CASTKTGPRGGYTF.

This clone has a count of ten or more. V is TRBV6-4 and J is TRBJ2-2; D is unresolved. This CDR3 has 13 amino acids. Germline V lookup: CDR1 MRHNA, CDR2 SNTAGT. V dropped 0 bases and J dropped 3 bases, with 2 bases sitting between them. This chain's CDR3 is CASSDSDTGELFF. DNA of the CDR3: TGTGCCAGCAGTGACTCAGACACCGGGGAGCTGTTTTTT.

This clone was detected many times. This chain links TRBV7-9 with TRBJ2-3; D is unresolved. Trimming left V 0 bases short and J 1 base short, with 14 bases between. The CDR3 covers 17 residues. Germline assignment: CDR1 SEHNR and CDR2 FQNEAQ (reference sequence). This chain's CDR3 is CASSLAVGATRTDTQYF. CDR3 nucleotides: TGTGCCAGCAGCTTAGCAGTCGGAGCGACACGCACAGATACGCAGTATTTT.

This clone was recorded many times. This sequence joins TRBV14 and TRBJ2-7, with 9 bases matching TRBD1. J lost 7 bases, V lost 6 bases, and 13 bases had no gene match. This CDR3 region has 15 residues. Germline-derived CDR1 and CDR2 are SGHDN and FVKESK. This CDR3 is CASRESGTGIEEQYF. CDR3 DNA sequence: TGTGCCAGCAGGGAATCGGGGACAGGGATTGAGGAGCAGTACTTC.

This clone was seen ten or more times. This rearrangement joins TRBV3-1 to TRBJ2-7; D is uncertain. Trimming stripped 1 base from V and 11 bases from J, with 12 bases between. CDR1 is LGHDT and CDR2 is YNNKEL in the germline V gene (reference sequence). The length of the CDR3 is 12 residues. CDR3 nucleotides: TGTGCCAGCAGCCAAGTACGTGACCAAAAGTACTTC. Protein product: CASSQVRDQKYF.

The chain links TRBV6-1 to TRBJ2-5; 7 bases align to TRBD2. V was clipped by 6 bases and J by 3 bases; unmatched bases: 4. The CDR3 covers 13 residues. The germline V gene has CDR1 MNHNS and CDR2 SASEGT. The CDR3 spells CASSRGREETQYF. For the CDR3, the DNA is TGTGCCAGCAGCCGGGGGAGGGAAGAGACCCAGTACTTC.

This clone was counted between two and nine times. The V gene is TRBV12-3 or TRBV12-4, the J gene TRBJ2-1; the D is unclear. There are 15 residues in the CDR3. The V gene lost 7 bases and the J gene lost 4 bases, with 17 bases spanning the gap. The CDR3 spells CASIFSARHYNEQFF. The CDR3 coding sequence is TGTGCCAGCATTTTCTCAGCGCGACATTACAATGAGCAGTTCTTC.

Ten or more counts support this clone. The sample has other DNA sequences that encode this CDR3 too. The chain has TRBV6-1 and TRBJ1-5; the match to TRBD1 covers 9 bases. The CDR3 is 16 amino acids. Germline V lookup: CDR1 MNHNS, CDR2 SASEGT. The V segment lost 5 bases and the J segment 7 bases; nucleotides outside the gene matches: 12. CDR3 loop: CASSSSNRGRLQPQHF. CDR3 bases: TGTGCCAGCAGTTCCAGTAACAGGGGGCGGTTACAGCCCCAGCATTTT.

Judged by abundance, this clone is medium-sized. CDR3 nucleotides: TGTGCCAGCAGTTTACCCCCGGGGCCCGAGGTTGGCTACACCTTC. Residues: CASSLPPGPEVGYTF. The V and J genes are TRBV28 and TRBJ1-2; maybe TRBD1 (5 bases). The V end lost 2 bases, the J end lost 7 bases, and 17 bases lay between the germline ends. The germline gives CDR1 MDHEN, CDR2 SYDVKM. The length of the CDR3 is 15 residues.

This clone was observed many times. The V gene is TRBV11-2, the J gene TRBJ1-3; D is uncertain. The CDR3 has 11 amino acids. Between the trimmed V and J ends, which lost 11 bases and 8 bases, there was a span of 13 bases. Per the germline V gene, CDR1 is SGHAT and CDR2 is FQNNGV. The CDR3 sequence is CACRGGDTIYF. CDR3 nucleotides: TGTGCCTGTCGGGGTGGGGACACCATATATTTT.